One and the same sample provided the 29 T cell receptor beta chains below, sequenced in a study of CD8 T cells in Susac syndrome. RNA in amounts of about 0.5 to 1 ug was reverse transcribed with random hexamers. Via MiXCR, TCRdb re-called the immunoSEQ multiplex PCR reads, giving one row per CDR3 protein. The table shows tens of thousands of distinct CDR3 sequences, with about 91% occurring only once. The sequencing sample was made of CD8+ T cells from PBMCs. The receptors shown here come from a human donor with multiple sclerosis.

This chain joins TRBV27 and TRBJ1-1; D gene uncertain. The V and J ends lost 5 bases and 6 bases respectively, with 19 bases between them. Germline values: CDR1 MNHEY, CDR2 SMNVEV (reference sequence). The CDR3 is 15 residues long. Written as DNA, the CDR3 is TGTGCCAGCAGTGAAATTGGAGGAGTGGGCCCTGAAGCTTTCTTT. This codes for CASSEIGGVGPEAFF.

The V gene is TRBV5-4, the J gene TRBJ2-7; 8 nucleotides align to TRBD1. The germline V gene encodes CDR1 SGHNT and CDR2 YYREEE (reference sequence). The trim removed 4 bases at V and 2 bases at J, leaving 5 bases unmatched. The CDR3 runs to 14 residues. CDR3 nucleotide sequence: TGTGCCAGCAGCACGACAGGGGTAACCTACGAGCAGTACTTC. It specifies CASSTTGVTYEQYF. The full variable domain, its missing parts supplied by reference TRBV5-4 and TRBJ2-7, is ETGVTQSPTHLIKTRGQQVTLRCSSQSGHNTVSWYQQALGQGPQFIFQYYREEENGRGNFPPRFSGLQFPNYSSELNVNALELDDSALYLCASSTTGVTYEQYFGPGTRLTVT.

This chain joins TRBV4-1 and TRBJ1-6, with 7 bases fitting TRBD1. Germline-derived CDR1 and CDR2 are MGHRA and YSYEKL. The junction had 8 bases not matched to a gene; V was cut back by 2 bases and J by 7 bases. This CDR3 is built from 16 residues. The CDR3 sequence: CASSQWDRPANSPLHF. The CDR3 coding sequence is TGCGCCAGCAGCCAATGGGACAGACCAGCAAATTCACCCCTCCACTTT.

V gene TRBV6-5 combines with J gene TRBJ1-6; no clear D. V was shortened by 0 bases and J by 8 bases, with 11 bases between the two germline ends. CDR3 length: 15 amino acids. Germline lookup yields CDR1 MNHEY and CDR2 SVGAGI. The DNA of the CDR3 is TGTGCCAGCAGTTACTCGGGGTTTGAGGATTCACCCCTCCACTTT. Translated, it gives CASSYSGFEDSPLHF.

The chain joins TRBV6-4 to TRBJ1-6; the D is unclear. The CDR3 sequence is 14 residues long. Germline V lookup: CDR1 MRHNA, CDR2 SNTAGT. The V end lost 5 bases, the J end lost 7 bases, and 12 bases lay between the germline ends. CDR3 protein: CASSISPGNSPLHF. As DNA, the CDR3 is TGTGCCAGCAGTATAAGTCCCGGGAATTCACCCCTCCACTTT.

This rearrangement joins TRBV6-1 to TRBJ2-6; D not certain. V shed 1 base and J shed 0 bases, with 16 bases lying between them. The CDR3 contains 19 residues. Germline CDR1 and CDR2: MNHNS and SASEGT. The CDR3 protein is CASSEGGLLPYSGANVLTF. The CDR3 nucleotides read TGTGCCAGCAGTGAAGGGGGTCTCCTCCCCTACTCTGGGGCCAACGTCCTGACTTTC.

This sequence joins TRBV28 and TRBJ2-3; 8 nucleotides match TRBD2. Germline V CDR1 and CDR2: MDHEN, SYDVKM. The CDR3 contains 14 residues. With 4 bases clipped from V and 5 bases from J, the junction kept 5 bases outside the gene matches. The CDR3 spells CASSWGSGGDTQYF. CDR3 in DNA: TGTGCCAGCAGTTGGGGAAGCGGGGGAGATACGCAGTATTTT.

In its sample, this clonotype was seen a few times. This rearrangement joins TRBV6-1 to TRBJ1-1; D not resolved. The V end was cut by 5 bases, the J end by 2 bases, with 9 bases between. The CDR3 length is 13 residues. Germline values: CDR1 MNHNS, CDR2 SASEGT. The CDR3 DNA reads as TGTGCCAGCAGTTATAGCAGCAACACTGAAGCTTTCTTT. This encodes CASSYSSNTEAFF.

The rearrangement links TRBV7-8 to TRBJ2-1, with 10 positions matching TRBD2. CDR1 and CDR2 from the germline V gene are SGHVS and FQNEAQ. V lost 5 bases, J lost 0 bases, and 10 bases stayed unmatched. This CDR3 is 18 amino acids long. The CDR3 coding sequence is TGTGCCAGCAGCCGACTAGCGGGTATCTCAGGCTCCTACAATGAGCAGTTCTTC. As protein: CASSRLAGISGSYNEQFF.

The chain combines TRBV6-5 with TRBJ2-7, with D perhaps matching TRBD2 (5 bases). The CDR3 length is 15 residues. Between the trimmed V and J ends, which lost 2 bases and 2 bases, there was a span of 13 bases. Germline CDR1 and CDR2: MNHEY and SVGAGI. The CDR3 region is CASSYGGAVTYEQYF. CDR3 sequence (DNA): TGTGCCAGCAGTTACGGTGGAGCGGTGACCTACGAGCAGTACTTC.

This sequence joins TRBV12-3 or TRBV12-4 and TRBJ1-5; D remains ambiguous. The CDR3 runs to 12 residues. The ends were cut back, 2 bases at V and 9 bases at J, with 8 bases in the middle. CDR3 loop: CASSLITGPQHF. CDR3 coding DNA: TGTGCCAGCAGTTTAATTACCGGGCCCCAGCATTTT.

V and J are TRBV10-2 and TRBJ2-1; D is unresolved. Trimming removed 2 bases from V and 6 bases from J, with 11 bases in between. Germline V lookup: CDR1 WSHSY, CDR2 SAAADI. The CDR3 is 14 residues long. CDR3 sequence: CASSEISVGNEQFF. CDR3 sequence (DNA): TGCGCCAGCAGTGAGATCTCCGTGGGCAATGAGCAGTTCTTC.

The rearrangement joins TRBV20-1 to TRBJ2-7; 7 nucleotides align to TRBD2. Losses at the gene ends were 6 bases for V and 2 bases for J; bases not matched to a gene: 4. The CDR3 spans 12 residues. The germline V gene has CDR1 DFQATT and CDR2 SNEGSKA (reference sequence). The CDR3 DNA is TGCAGTGCCCGGGACTACACCTACGAGCAGTACTTC. Protein sequence: CSARDYTYEQYF.

This rearrangement joins TRBV5-4 to TRBJ2-6; D is perhaps TRBD1 (5 bases). The V gene lost 6 bases and the J gene lost 4 bases, with 11 bases spanning the gap. Germline V gene data show CDR1 as SGHNT and CDR2 as YYREEE (reference sequence). The CDR3 consists of 14 residues. This chain's CDR3 is CASTPQGGANVLTF. The CDR3 nucleotides read TGTGCCAGCACTCCTCAGGGCGGGGCCAACGTCCTGACTTTC.

The CDR3 loop is CASKAGTAFF. CDR3 bases: TGTGCCAGCAAGGCTGGGACAGCTTTCTTT. J is TRBJ1-1 and V is TRBV21-1; the table's D call, TRBD1, has no DNA check behind it. TRBV21-1 is recorded as a pseudogene. The CDR3 spans 10 residues.

About this clonotype: A much larger clone is a single base away; this may be a read error. The chain employs TRBV29-1 and TRBJ2-1; 8 bases are shared with TRBD2. Gene TRBJ2-7 matches the end of the DNA better, so the J call may be wrong. Per germline, CDR1 SQVTM and CDR2 ANQGSEA. CDR3 length equals 15 residues. CDR3 residues: CSVGGTSRSYNEQYF. The CDR3 nucleotides are TGCAGCGTGGGCGGGACTAGTCGTTCCTACAATGAGCAGTACTTC.

The gene calls are TRBV13 and TRBJ1-4; 7 nucleotides match TRBD1. CDR1 PRHDT and CDR2 FYEKMQ come from the germline V gene (reference sequence). The CDR3 consists of 15 residues. With 5 bases clipped from V and 8 bases from J, the junction kept 11 bases outside the gene matches. The DNA of the CDR3 is TGTGCCAGCAGCAATATTACAGGGGCGCGAGAAAAACTGTTTTTT. It specifies CASSNITGAREKLFF. Combining the CDR3 with reference TRBV13 and TRBJ1-4 gives the whole variable domain AAGVIQSPRHLIKEKRETATLKCYPIPRHDTVYWYQQGPGQDPQFLISFYEKMQSDKGSIPDRFSAQQFSDYHSELNMSSLELGDSALYFCASSNITGAREKLFFGSGTQLSVL.

J is TRBJ2-1 and V is TRBV27; 10 bases are a match to TRBD1. Germline CDR1 is MNHEY and CDR2 is SMNVEV (reference sequence). The CDR3 runs 14 residues. Trimming cost V 5 bases and J 8 bases; bases outside gene matches: 6. Here the CDR3 DNA reads TGTGCCAGCAGTGGGGGGACAGGGGTCGATGAGCAGTTCTTC. Translation gives CASSGGTGVDEQFF.

The chain is built from TRBV12-3 or TRBV12-4 and TRBJ2-5; 13 bases fit TRBD2. V lost 3 bases, J lost 0 bases, and 4 bases stayed unmatched. The CDR3 is made up of 17 amino acids. The CDR3 DNA is TGTGCCAGCAGTTTTGGACTAGCGGGAGCCAACCAAGAGACCCAGTACTTC. Translated: CASSFGLAGANQETQYF.

The rearrangement joins TRBV11-2 to TRBJ2-1; no clear D gene. The CDR3 contains 14 residues. V gave up 5 bases and J gave up 8 bases, with 16 bases separating them. Looked up from germline, CDR1 is SGHAT and CDR2 is FQNNGV. The CDR3 loop reads CASSPPIAYYEQFF. Written as DNA, the CDR3 is TGTGCCAGCAGCCCACCTATAGCTTACTATGAGCAGTTCTTC.

The V call is TRBV6-5, the J call TRBJ2-2, with TRBD2 matching 9 bases. The length of the CDR3 is 15 residues. Losses at the gene ends were 2 bases for V and 5 bases for J; bases not matched to a gene: 3. Germline V lookup: CDR1 MNHEY, CDR2 SVGAGI. The CDR3 spells CASSYLSGGTGELFF. In nucleotides, the CDR3 is TGTGCCAGCAGTTACCTAAGCGGGGGGACCGGGGAGCTGTTTTTT.

The chain links TRBV9 to TRBJ2-1; 8 positions agree with TRBD2. The CDR3 is made up of 16 amino acids. Germline CDR1 is SGDLS and CDR2 is YYNGEE. Trimming removed 3 bases from V and 2 bases from J; junction bases left unmatched: 7. In DNA form, the CDR3 reads TGTGCCAGCAGCGGACAAGCGGGAGTAACCTACAATGAGCAGTTCTTC. Protein: CASSGQAGVTYNEQFF. The full variable domain, with the rest looked up from reference TRBV9 and TRBJ2-1, is DSGVTQTPKHLITATGQRVTLRCSPRSGDLSVYWYQQSLDQGLQFLIQYYNGEERAKGNILERFSAQQFPDLHSELNLSSLELGDSALYFCASSGQAGVTYNEQFFGPGTRLTVL.

The gene calls are TRBV6-2 or TRBV6-3 and TRBJ1-4; D unclear. The V gene lost 2 bases and the J gene lost 8 bases, with 15 bases spanning the gap. The CDR3 loop spans 15 amino acids. CDR1 is MNHEY and CDR2 is SVGEGT in the germline V gene. In DNA form, the CDR3 reads TGTGCCAGCAGTTACACCTCGGACTTTGGGGAAAAACTGTTTTTT. Its protein product is CASSYTSDFGEKLFF.

This chain uses TRBV28 with TRBJ2-7; no clear D. The CDR3 consists of 14 residues. Per the germline V gene, CDR1 is MDHEN and CDR2 is SYDVKM. Trimming stripped 5 bases from V and 2 bases from J, with 13 bases between. CDR3 nucleotides: TGTGCCAGCAGTCCGCTCAAGGAAACCTACGAGCAGTACTTC. Translating it yields CASSPLKETYEQYF.

This chain uses TRBV9 with TRBJ2-1, with 14 nucleotides matching TRBD2. This CDR3 is built from 16 residues. The V gene end was trimmed by 4 bases and the J gene end by 8 bases; junction bases not matched to a gene: 8. Germline V gene data show CDR1 as SGDLS and CDR2 as YYNGEE. CDR3 residues: CASSPLGTSGSYEQFF. Here the CDR3 DNA reads TGTGCCAGCAGCCCTCTGGGGACTAGCGGGAGTTATGAGCAGTTCTTC.

This clonotype was seen only a few times. CDR3 sequence reads: CASSLGSSYEQYF. The CDR3 DNA is TGCGCCAGCAGCCTAGGATCTTCCTACGAGCAGTACTTC. The rearrangement links TRBV4-1 to TRBJ2-7; no reliable D call. CDR1 is MGHRA, CDR2 YSYEKL, per germline. Trimming stripped 4 bases from V and 1 base from J, with 8 bases between. This CDR3 has 13 amino acids.

The chain carries TRBV11-1 and TRBJ1-1; D is uncertain. There are 14 residues in the CDR3. The ends were cut back, 1 base at V and 3 bases at J, with 9 bases in the middle. Germline lookup yields CDR1 SGHAT and CDR2 FQDESV (reference sequence). The CDR3 bases are TGTGCCAGCAGCTTAGGGGCAGTGTACACTGAAGCTTTCTTT. Protein: CASSLGAVYTEAFF. Complete variable domain (other parts from reference TRBV11-1 and TRBJ1-1): EAEVAQSPRYKITEKSQAVAFWCDPISGHATLYWYRQILGQGPELLVQFQDESVVDDSQLPKDRFSAERLKGVDSTLKIQPAELGDSAMYLCASSLGAVYTEAFFGQGTRLTVV.

V usage is TRBV29-1 and J usage is TRBJ2-5; D is ambiguous. With 1 base removed from V and 4 bases from J, the gap between germline ends came to 7 bases. The CDR3 has 12 amino acids. Germline loops: CDR1 SQVTM, CDR2 ANQGSEA. The DNA for the CDR3 is TGCAGCGTTGAAGGTTACGGAGAGACCCAGTACTTC. Encoded protein: CSVEGYGETQYF. Together with reference TRBV29-1 and TRBJ2-5, the CDR3 gives the full variable domain: SAVISQKPSRDICQRGTSLTIQCQVDSQVTMMFWYRQQPGQSLTLIATANQGSEATYESGFVIDKFPISRPNLTFSTLTVSNMSPEDSSIYLCSVEGYGETQYFGPGTRLLVL.

This rearrangement joins TRBV10-2 to TRBJ2-3, with a possible D match to TRBD2 (5 bases). CDR3 length: 15 amino acids. The ends were cut back, 3 bases at V and 0 bases at J, with 10 bases in the middle. CDR1 and CDR2 (germline): WSHSY, SAAADI. The CDR3 DNA reads TGCGCCAGCAGTGATACTAGGCCTAGCACAGATACGCAGTATTTT. This sequence encodes CASSDTRPSTDTQYF.